Each of the 20 T cell receptor beta chains below was sequenced from the same sample in a study of blood T cell repertoires in COVID-19. Profiling relied on immunoSEQ multiplex PCR, and the TCRdb table lists in-frame clones only, not all of them. This sample carries over 120,000 clones, around 73% of them seen once, and the ten largest clones take roughly 9%. Sequenced: peripheral blood. These receptors originate from a woman between 45 and 65 years old with active or convalescent COVID-19.

DNA for the CDR3: TGTGCCAGCAGCACCCGACAGATTAACACCGGGGAGCTGTTTTTT. Protein sequence: CASSTRQINTGELFF. V usage is TRBV9 and J usage is TRBJ2-2; TRBD1 might be the D (5 bases). Germline V gene lookup returns CDR1 SGDLS and CDR2 YYNGEE. This CDR3 contains 15 residues. The germline V and J ends were trimmed by 4 bases and 2 bases, with 12 bases remaining between them.

The chain employs TRBV2 and TRBJ2-7, with 9 bases identical to TRBD2. Germline V CDR1 and CDR2: SNHLY, FYNNEI. This CDR3 spans 15 amino acids. With V trimmed by 2 bases and J by 5 bases, 7 bases remained unmatched. This chain's CDR3 is CASSEFLAGLNEQYF. CDR3 sequence (DNA): TGTGCCAGCAGTGAATTCCTAGCGGGACTGAACGAGCAGTACTTC.

This clone was counted a few times. The CDR3 region is CASSPGTGTEAFF. CDR3 in DNA: TGTGCCAGCAGTCCAGGAACGGGGACTGAAGCTTTCTTT. The chain employs TRBV6-6 and TRBJ1-1; D is ambiguous. CDR1 is MNHNY, CDR2 SVGAGI, per germline (reference sequence). The V and J ends lost 5 bases and 5 bases respectively, with 12 bases between them. The CDR3 has 13 residues.

V and J are TRBV27 and TRBJ2-2, with D maybe TRBD2 (6 bases). From germline, CDR1 is MNHEY and CDR2 SMNVEV (reference sequence). Trimming pared 3 bases from V and 5 bases from J, leaving 7 bases between. This CDR3 region has 13 residues. CDR3 DNA sequence: TGTGCCAGCAGTTTTCGGGGGACCGGGGAGCTGTTTTTT. Translation gives CASSFRGTGELFF.

The V call is TRBV5-1, the J call TRBJ1-1, with a weak D call TRBD1 (5 bases). Trimming removed 4 bases at V and 1 base at J, with 8 bases between. CDR3 length: 13 residues. Germline CDR1 SGHRS, CDR2 YFSETQ. The CDR3 is CASSIGQNTEAFF. The CDR3 nucleotides read TGCGCCAGCAGCATAGGACAGAACACTGAAGCTTTCTTT.

V is TRBV5-6 and J is TRBJ1-5; 8 bases are shared with TRBD1. J lost 7 bases, V lost 1 base, and 10 bases had no gene match. The CDR3 loop spans 16 amino acids. Germline V gives CDR1 SGHDT, CDR2 YYEEEE. CDR3 coding DNA: TGTGCCAGCAGCTTGTGGCAGGGGGCAGGAAAACAGCCCCAGCATTTT. Translating it yields CASSLWQGAGKQPQHF. Filled out from reference TRBV5-6 and TRBJ1-5, the complete variable domain reads DAGVTQSPTHLIKTRGQQVTLRCSPKSGHDTVSWYQQALGQGPQFIFQYYEEEERQRGNFPDRFSGHQFPNYSSELNVNALLLGDSALYLCASSLWQGAGKQPQHFGDGTRLSIL.

In regard to this clone: Other DNA sequences within the sample encode an identical CDR3. This chain uses TRBV12-3 or TRBV12-4 with TRBJ1-1, with D unclear. V dropped 6 bases and J dropped 1 base, with 3 bases sitting between them. The CDR3 sequence is 11 residues long. As DNA, the CDR3 is TGTGCCAGCAGCAAGAACACTGAAGCTTTCTTT. Translated: CASSKNTEAFF.

The rearrangement joins TRBV18 to TRBJ2-7; TRBD1 matches 11 bases. Germline trimming cut 5 bases from V and 5 bases from J; bases unmatched to any gene: 11. The germline CDR1 and CDR2 sequences are KGHSH and LQKENI. The CDR3 consists of 16 residues. DNA for the CDR3: TGTGCCAGCTCAAAAAACCCCGGGACAGGGGGAAACGAGCAGTACTTC. Translation gives CASSKNPGTGGNEQYF.

The chain employs TRBV28 and TRBJ2-7, with 10 bases identical to TRBD1. Germline V gives CDR1 MDHEN, CDR2 SYDVKM. This CDR3 contains 14 residues. After removal of 5 bases from V and 7 bases from J, the junction contained 8 bases not matched to a gene. The DNA of the CDR3 is TGTGCCAGCAGTCCGGGGGACAGGGGCGAGGAGCAGTACTTC. Translated: CASSPGDRGEEQYF.

This clone occurred a few times. The rearrangement joins TRBV6-2 or TRBV6-3 to TRBJ2-1, with 12 bases aligning to TRBD2. Germline V gene data show CDR1 as MNHEY and CDR2 as SVGEGT. The CDR3 totals 19 residues. The trim removed 2 bases at V and 0 bases at J, leaving 8 bases unmatched. The CDR3 is CASSYPLAGGVNSYNEQFF. The CDR3 DNA reads as TGTGCCAGCAGTTACCCCCTAGCGGGGGGGGTTAACTCCTACAATGAGCAGTTCTTC.

The chain recombines TRBV7-8 with TRBJ2-7; 7 nucleotides align to TRBD2. Germline V gene sequence: CDR1 SGHVS, CDR2 FQNEAQ. With 2 bases clipped from V and 5 bases from J, the junction kept 15 bases outside the gene matches. The CDR3 runs to 17 residues. CDR3 nucleotides: TGTGCCAGCAGCTTATCCCCGACTAGCTGGGAGTCCCACGAGCAGTACTTC. Its protein product is CASSLSPTSWESHEQYF.

Here the CDR3 reads CASSPGGGHETQYF. The CDR3 coding sequence is TGTGCCAGCTCACCAGGCGGGGGGCACGAGACCCAGTACTTC. This chain joins TRBV18 and TRBJ2-5; 8 bases agree with TRBD2. J was trimmed by 5 bases and V by 2 bases; bases with no gene match: 4. Germline CDR1 and CDR2: KGHSH and LQKENI. This CDR3 spans 14 amino acids.

This clone was detected once. CDR3 sequence (DNA): TGTGCCTGGGGCAGAGTGCGGGGGCTGTACAATGAGCAGTTCTTC. Translating it yields CAWGRVRGLYNEQFF. The genes are TRBV30 and TRBJ2-1, with D possibly being TRBD2 (7 bases). V was pared by 5 bases and J by 4 bases, with 18 bases between. The CDR3 has 15 residues. Germline V gives CDR1 GTSNPN, CDR2 SVGIG (reference sequence).

A few counts support this clone. The genes are TRBV2 and TRBJ2-7, with TRBD2 matching over 8 bases. The V gene end was trimmed by 6 bases and the J gene end by 2 bases; junction bases not matched to a gene: 9. The CDR3 has 15 amino acids. Germline assignment: CDR1 SNHLY and CDR2 FYNNEI. The CDR3 loop reads CASRLEAGATYEQYF. The CDR3 nucleotides are TGTGCCAGCAGGTTAGAAGCGGGGGCCACCTACGAGCAGTACTTC. The full variable domain, completed using reference TRBV2 and TRBJ2-7, is EPEVTQTPSHQVTQMGQEVILRCVPISNHLYFYWYRQILGQKVEFLVSFYNNEISEKSEIFDDQFSVERPDGSNFTLKIRSTKLEDSAMYFCASRLEAGATYEQYFGPGTRLTVT.

The chain joins TRBV5-6 to TRBJ2-3; 8 positions match TRBD1. With V trimmed by 4 bases and J by 0 bases, 4 bases remained unmatched. Germline assignment: CDR1 SGHDT and CDR2 YYEEEE. The CDR3 consists of 15 residues. The CDR3 loop is CASSLRTGSTDTQYF. In nucleotides, the CDR3 is TGTGCCAGCAGCCTTAGGACAGGGAGCACAGATACGCAGTATTTT.

This clone was counted between two and nine times. The V call is TRBV7-9, the J call TRBJ1-3; a possible D gene is TRBD1 (6 bases). V dropped 3 bases and J dropped 0 bases, with 9 bases sitting between them. Looked up from germline, CDR1 is SEHNR and CDR2 is FQNEAQ (reference sequence). The CDR3 runs to 15 residues. This CDR3 is CASSFAQGSGNTIYF. DNA for the CDR3: TGTGCCAGCAGCTTTGCACAGGGCTCTGGAAACACCATATATTTT.

The chain couples TRBV3-1 (or the pseudogene TRBV3-2) to TRBJ2-7, with 7 bases aligning to TRBD2. Germline loops: CDR1 LGHDT, CDR2 YNNKEL (reference sequence). The junction had 5 bases not matched to a gene; V was cut back by 5 bases and J by 4 bases. The CDR3 sequence is 13 residues long. This CDR3 is CASSAREGYEQYF. DNA of the CDR3: TGTGCCAGCAGCGCGAGGGAGGGGTACGAGCAGTACTTC.

This chain joins TRBV7-2 and TRBJ1-5; 9 bases line up with TRBD1. CDR3 length equals 15 residues. Germline CDR1 and CDR2: SGHTA and FQGNSA. With V trimmed by 4 bases and J by 5 bases, 6 bases remained unmatched. The CDR3 here is CASSSGQGGDQPQHF. The CDR3 bases are TGTGCCAGCAGCTCGGGACAGGGAGGAGATCAGCCCCAGCATTTT.

The V call is TRBV19, the J call TRBJ1-5; a weak D match, TRBD1 (6 bases). The CDR3 loop spans 17 amino acids. The V gene's germline CDR1 is LNHDA and CDR2 SQIVND (reference sequence). Trimming took 7 bases from V and 5 from J, leaving 24 bases between them. CDR3 DNA sequence: TGTGCCAGTACCACCGTCGGGGGAGGGGGAAATTATCAGCCCCAGCATTTT. This translates into CASTTVGGGGNYQPQHF.

The V call is TRBV6-2 or TRBV6-3, the J call TRBJ1-6; D possibly corresponds to TRBD1 (5 bases). This CDR3 contains 15 residues. Germline values: CDR1 MNHEY, CDR2 SVGEGT. With 5 bases removed from V and 10 bases from J, the gap between germline ends came to 18 bases. CDR3 nucleotide sequence: TGTGCCAGCAGTGAGGACAATCGAAGTTCCTCACCCCTCCACTTT. Its translation: CASSEDNRSSSPLHF.